The rows below give T cell receptor beta chains drawn from one sample of a study of cytomegalovirus exposure and HLA in healthy donors. Libraries were prepared by immunoSEQ multiplex PCR; TCRdb keeps only in-frame clonotypes and omits some of them. The sample records roughly 50,000 clones, 90% being singletons. What was sequenced was PBMCs. These receptors were taken from a man aged 18 to 29 in good health and CMV-seronegative. The CDR3 runs from the conserved cysteine through the conserved F or W. The order of the fields is J gene, V gene, D gene, clone size, CDR3 length, CDR3 DNA, CDR3 protein. The D gene is left open where the match is weak. The size field is filled for only some rows; it gives once, few, many or a size class.

>TRBJ1-5|TRBV5-1|NA|NA|13
TGCGCCAGCAGCCCAGGGAGCAATCAGCCCCAGCATTTT
CASSPGSNQPQHF
>TRBJ2-3|TRBV30|NA|NA|12
TGTGCCTGGAGGGCGCCAGGGGATACGCAGTATTTT
CAWRAPGDTQYF
>TRBJ2-5|TRBV7-9|NA|once|15
TGTGCCAGCAGCTTAATGGGAGAGCGACAAGAGACCCAGTACTTC
CASSLMGERQETQYF
>TRBJ2-2|TRBV19|TRBD2|NA|14
TGTGCCAGTAGTGAACTAGCGCACACCGGGGAGCTGTTTTTT
CASSELAHTGELFF
>TRBJ2-5|TRBV2|NA|few|14
TGTGCCAGCAGTGGGACTTTATACCAAGAGACCCAGTACTTC
CASSGTLYQETQYF
>TRBJ2-5|TRBV20-1|NA|NA|11
TGCAGTGCGCTATTCCGAGAGACCCAGTACTTC
CSALFRETQYF
>TRBJ2-7|TRBV7-3|NA|NA|15
TGTGCCAGCAGCTTAGAGGGGGGGAGTTCCTACGAGCAGTACTTC
CASSLEGGSSYEQYF
>TRBJ2-3|TRBV28|TRBD2|NA|15
TGTGCCAGCAGTTACCTAGCGGGTCTCGCAGATACGCAGTATTTT
CASSYLAGLADTQYF
>TRBJ2-2|TRBV28|NA|NA|12
TGTGCCAGCAGCCCGACTATAAGGGAGCTGTTTTTT
CASSPTIRELFF
>TRBJ1-5|TRBV28|TRBD1|NA|15
TGTGCCAGCAGTTTCGAGGGGGCGGTCAATCAGCCCCAGCATTTT
CASSFEGAVNQPQHF
>TRBJ1-2|TRBV4-1|TRBD1|NA|16
TGCGCCAGCAGCGGGGCAGGGGGCGCGCTCGGCTATGGCTACACCTTC
CASSGAGGALGYGYTF
>TRBJ1-2|TRBV10-3|NA|few|14
TGTGCCATCAGTGAGCCTTACAAGAACTATGGCTACACCTTC
CAISEPYKNYGYTF
>TRBJ2-3|TRBV7-6|NA|NA|16
TGTGCCAGCAGCCCTCGCCAGGGGGGCGTCACAGATACGCAGTATTTT
CASSPRQGGVTDTQYF
>TRBJ2-7|TRBV29-1|TRBD2|NA|14
TGCAGCGCTTCGGAGGGACTAGCTGGGTACGAGCAGTACTTC
CSASEGLAGYEQYF
>TRBJ2-7|TRBV5-8|TRBD1|NA|16
TGTGCCAGCAGCCGACCCGTGGGACAGGGCTCCTACGAGCAGTACTTC
CASSRPVGQGSYEQYF
>TRBJ2-7|TRBV7-8|NA|NA|14
TGTGCCAGCAGCCTGTCGACAGAATTAGGCGAGCAGTACTTC
CASSLSTELGEQYF
>TRBJ1-4|TRBV28|NA|NA|13
TGTGCCAGCAGCCTACAGGGAAATGAAAAACTGTTTTTT
CASSLQGNEKLFF
>TRBJ2-1|TRBV27|TRBD2|NA|13
TGTGCCACTGGCGCGGGAGAAGAGAATGAGCAGTTCTTC
CATGAGEENEQFF
>TRBJ2-3|TRBV28|NA|NA|16
TGTGCCAGCAGCCCACTCACACAGAGGGTCTCAGATACGCAGTATTTT
CASSPLTQRVSDTQYF
>TRBJ2-1|TRBV7-6|NA|NA|15
TGTGCCAGCAGCCCGAGCCAGGGTTTATACAATGAGCAGTTCTTC
CASSPSQGLYNEQFF
>TRBJ1-1|TRBV10-3|TRBD1|NA|13
TGTGCCATCAGTGAGACAGGGGACACTGAAGCTTTCTTT
CAISETGDTEAFF
>TRBJ1-1|TRBV5-1|NA|NA|15
TGCGCCAGCAGCTTAAGTATAGGGGTGAACACTGAAGCTTTCTTT
CASSLSIGVNTEAFF
>TRBJ2-3|TRBV11-3|TRBD1|NA|14
TGTGCCAGCAGCCCAGGGGGCAGCACAGATACGCAGTATTTT
CASSPGGSTDTQYF
>TRBJ2-3|TRBV9|NA|NA|14
TGTGCCAGCAGCGTCCGACACAACACAGATACGCAGTATTTT
CASSVRHNTDTQYF
>TRBJ1-5|TRBV15|TRBD1|few|14
TGTGCCACCAGCAGAGAACAGGGGAATCAGCCCCAGCATTTT
CATSREQGNQPQHF
>TRBJ1-2|TRBV29-1|NA|NA|13
TGCAGCGTCCAATCCCTGAGAGGTGTTGGCTACACCTTC
CSVQSLRGVGYTF
>TRBJ2-1|TRBV7-6|TRBD2|NA|15
TGTGCCGGGGGGGGACCTACTAGCTCCTACAATGAGCAGTTCTTC
CAGGGPTSSYNEQFF
>TRBJ2-7|TRBV30|NA|NA|17
TGTGCCTGGAGTACCCAATATCACGGGACGGGACTCTACGAGCAGTACTTC
CAWSTQYHGTGLYEQYF
>TRBJ1-2|TRBV10-1|NA|NA|13
TGCGCCAGCAGTGAGGGATGGAGTCACGGCTACACCTTC
CASSEGWSHGYTF
>TRBJ1-1|TRBV5-6|NA|NA|17
TGTGCCAGCAGCTTTCCTTGGACATATGATCTTCGGACTGAAGCTTTCTTT
CASSFPWTYDLRTEAFF
>TRBJ2-5|TRBV27|TRBD2|NA|15
TGTGCCAGCAGTCGGGCAGCGGGAGAGGGAGAGACCCAGTACTTC
CASSRAAGEGETQYF
>TRBJ2-3|TRBV11-3|TRBD1|NA|15
TGTGCCAGCAGCCGCCGAGCAGGGGGATTCGATACGCAGTATTTT
CASSRRAGGFDTQYF
>TRBJ1-2|TRBV4-3|TRBD1|NA|15
TGCGCCAGCAGCCAAGGGACAGGGGGCGACTATGGCTACACCTTC
CASSQGTGGDYGYTF
>TRBJ1-1|TRBV5-8|TRBD1|NA|16
TGTGCCAGCAGCGCGAGGGACAGGGCTTCGGACACTGAAGCTTTCTTT
CASSARDRASDTEAFF
>TRBJ1-4|TRBV2|NA|NA|12
TGTGCCAGCGAGGCGTCTCCTGAAAAACTGTTTTTT
CASEASPEKLFF
>TRBJ1-1|TRBV6-1|TRBD1|NA|15
TGTGCCAGCAAGCGTGTCTGGGACAGTCGCACTGAAGCTTTCTTT
CASKRVWDSRTEAFF
>TRBJ2-3|TRBV7-2|TRBD2|once|18
TGTGCCAGCAGCGCCTACGGTTCGGTAGCGGGAGTGGGAGATACGCAGTATTTT
CASSAYGSVAGVGDTQYF
>TRBJ2-1|TRBV28|NA|NA|15
TGTGCCAGCAGTTTAGTCGTGTTGAGGGCCAATGAGCAGTTCTTC
CASSLVVLRANEQFF
>TRBJ2-3|TRBV7-9|TRBD2|NA|18
TGTGCCAGCAGCTTAGTCTTCCAGCGGGGAGTGGTAGCAGATACGCAGTATTTT
CASSLVFQRGVVADTQYF
>TRBJ2-7|TRBV5-1|NA|NA|14
TGCGCCAGCAGCTTGGACGGTCTCTCCTACGAGCAGTACTTC
CASSLDGLSYEQYF